The source of this T cell receptor (beta chain) is a study of blood T cell repertoires in COVID-19. Background on the study: Italy, Spain and the United States were the sources of the convalescent and acute COVID-19 samples. From T cells, B-cell-depleted T cells, or PBMCs came the material, which was cDNA or gDNA.

Methods used by the authors: Amplification from reference gene primers served as the basis for estimated nucleated cell counts. Using immunoSEQ multiplex PCR, the repertoire was profiled, and TCRdb retains in-frame clones only, with some absent. V, J and clone size were drawn from that table, and D and trimming were deduced from the DNA. The sample records roughly 200,000 clones, 75% to 85% being singletons. Recruited during active infection, patients (from Seattle) were subsequently followed longitudinally. Germline V gene data show CDR1 as LGHDT and CDR2 as YNNKEL (reference sequence). The CDR3 loop spans 12 amino acids. The junction had 2 bases not matched to a gene; V was cut back by 4 bases and J by 9 bases.

Sequencing was performed on peripheral blood. The receptor's source is a woman in her 40s with COVID-19, enrolled during active disease. This chain connects TRBV3-1 (or the pseudogene TRBV3-2) to TRBJ2-2; 7 nucleotides agree with TRBD1. DNA of the CDR3: TGTGCCAGCAGCCTACAGGGGTGGGAGCTGTTTTTT. This codes for CASSLQGWELFF.